The entry below describes one T cell receptor beta chain. A single base separates this from a much larger clone, so it may be a read error. Since the CDR3 does not end with the conserved phenylalanine or tryptophan, this likely comes from a read error. Profiling that covered TCR beta VDJ and CDR3 relied on genomic DNA as its template. One entry per CDR3 protein, called by TCRdb with MiXCR from the reads. The sample consists of around 170,000 distinct CDR3 sequences, about three fifths of them appearing once. This entry belongs to a study of CD8+CD57+ T cells in acquired aplastic anemia. Germline V lookup: CDR1 LNHNV, CDR2 YYDKDF (reference sequence). There are 14 residues in the CDR3. V dropped 1 base and J dropped 4 bases, with 11 bases sitting between them.

The J gene is TRBJ2-7, the V gene TRBV15; D is perhaps TRBD2 (5 bases). The sequenced material came from sorted CD4+, CD8+, or CD8+CD57+ T cells (not recorded which) from PBMCs. The source of this sequence is a human donor in good health. CDR3 DNA sequence: TGTGCCACCAGCAGAGCCAGGACTCTATACGAGCAGTACCTC. It yields the protein CATSRARTLYEQYL.